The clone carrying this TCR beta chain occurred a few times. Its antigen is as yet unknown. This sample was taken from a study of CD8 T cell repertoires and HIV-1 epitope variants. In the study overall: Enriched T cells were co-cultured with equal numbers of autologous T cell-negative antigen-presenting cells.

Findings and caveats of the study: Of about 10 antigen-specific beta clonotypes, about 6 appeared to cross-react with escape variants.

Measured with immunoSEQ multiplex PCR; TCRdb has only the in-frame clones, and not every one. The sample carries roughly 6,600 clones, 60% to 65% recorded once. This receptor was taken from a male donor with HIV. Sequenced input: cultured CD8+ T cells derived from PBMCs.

Written as DNA, the CDR3 is TGTGCCAGCAGCGAGGGACTAGCGGACACAGATACGCAGTATTTT. Its protein is CASSEGLADTDTQYF. The rearrangement uses TRBV2 and TRBJ2-3; 11 bases are shared with TRBD2. CDR1 SNHLY and CDR2 FYNNEI come from the germline V gene. Trimming at V came to 6 bases and at J to 2 bases, leaving 4 bases not matched to a gene. The CDR3 is 15 residues long.